The entry that follows covers one T cell receptor beta chain sequence. This clonotype occurred many times. The antigen it binds to is not known. The sample holds no much larger clone one base away, and base qualities are not on file. TCR beta CDR3 regions were amplified from RNA transcripts. A first-round RT-PCR of the TCR CDR3 used the HTBI primer set with the Qiagen OneStep RT-PCR kit. Libraries were constructed in a second round of multiplex PCR, after which size selection and purification were performed. The libraries were sequenced on an Illumina HiSeq2000 using paired-end 100 bp reads. Per the original workflow: SOAPnuke was used to process the raw data, with reads discarded if the reads contained adapters or uncalled bases, had a mean Phred below 15, or lacked an exact constant-primer or identifier match. High-quality paired reads were merged using COPE v1.2.5, and each unique nucleotide sequence was defined as a clonotype. MiTCR v1.1 was used to align the clonotypes against IMGT TRBV, TRBD and TRBJ reference segments. The analysis was restricted to V-J combinations with a frequency above 0.0001, which together covered over 99% of the repertoires. The TCS score was defined as F50 (clonal expansion) divided by E x V (chaos), with BLOSUM62-based TCRdist calculated between CDR3 peptides within each V-J. Welch's t-statistics and random forest reduced 500 to 550 V-J features to roughly 13, which were used in a naive Bayes classifier (R e1071). The public reads were reprocessed in TCRdb via fastp at Q25 and MiXCR, keeping in-frame beta chains. Entries are consolidated by CDR3 protein sequence, retaining the most common genes and DNA. The V and J calls here are based on TCRdb, not the publication. This sample lists some 400,000 distinct CDR3 sequences; about 18% were detected once. The ten most abundant clones make up about 3.5% of the sample.

Stable Graves' hyperthyroidism was defined as the absence of progression to ophthalmopathy over 18 months of follow-up. The hyperthyroidism patients were between 18 and 65 years old and newly diagnosed, with a disease duration of less than 2 months. Any patient with an uncontrolled infection, another autoimmune disease, pregnancy or lactation was excluded. Diagnoses were based on clinical symptoms, serum thyroxine and TRAb, thyroid ultrasound and orbital computed tomography. PBMCs were isolated from 8 to 10 ml of fresh peripheral blood by Ficoll-Paque density gradient centrifugation. Trizol reagent was used to extract total RNA, and RNA quality was then checked on an Agilent 2100 Bioanalyzer. The record originates from a study of T cells in Graves' hyperthyroidism and ophthalmopathy (dated by TCRdb to the late 2010s). For the study in its entirety: Peripheral blood samples were taken at the time of initial diagnosis, prior to any treatment. To identify TCR V-J signatures that set the groups apart, the researchers used a discovery cohort of approximately 98 patients, made up of 40 to 45 with Graves' ophthalmopathy and some 58 with stable Graves' hyperthyroidism. Whether ophthalmopathy could be predicted prospectively was tested in an independent validation cohort made up of roughly 20 hyperthyroidism patients plus 17 patients who later progressed to ophthalmopathy. The approximately 95 discovery patients were divided at random into training and test sets in a 7:3 ratio. Thyroid tissue and blood T-cell repertoires from roughly 6 Graves' hyperthyroidism patients were also compared in the study. Once sampling was done, hyperthyroidism patients were given methimazole at a starting dose of 30 mg daily, whereas ophthalmopathy patients were given high-dose intravenous methylprednisolone. TCR Vbeta CDR3 sequencing of roughly 140 peripheral blood samples (more than 40 ophthalmopathy, 75 hyperthyroidism and around 17 progressor patients) is reported in the paper.

Paper-wide results and their limitations: Most expanded thyroid clonotypes (frequency above 0.001) were also detected in blood, a finding suggesting that blood repertoires may reflect thyroid immune responses. In validation, progression to ophthalmopathy was predicted by the model with approximately 67% sensitivity and approximately 78% specificity, a median of about 6.8 months before onset. Sample size was not statistically predetermined, and investigators were not blinded to group allocation. A model built on a 13 V-J signature distinguished ophthalmopathy from stable hyperthyroidism, reaching 85% to 90% sensitivity and about 81% specificity in cross-validation and 80%/75% in testing.

Reading the germline V gene gives CDR1 MNHNS and CDR2 SASEGT. There are 15 amino acids in the CDR3, from cysteine to phenylalanine inclusive. Left in the record is the CDR3 DNA by itself, 45 bases read in frame from the first base. Between the V and J ends, shortened by 2 bases and 5 bases respectively, the junction contains 13 bases. The clonotype comes from a woman between 18 and 29 years old with Graves' hyperthyroidism. Sequences were obtained from blood. Recombination joined TRBV6-1 with TRBJ1-5; matching of 6 bases hints at TRBD1 as the D gene. The nucleotide sequence reads TGTGCCAGCAGTGAAAGGGGGACAACCTATCAGCCCCAGCATTTT. Translated, it reads CASSERGTTYQPQHF.